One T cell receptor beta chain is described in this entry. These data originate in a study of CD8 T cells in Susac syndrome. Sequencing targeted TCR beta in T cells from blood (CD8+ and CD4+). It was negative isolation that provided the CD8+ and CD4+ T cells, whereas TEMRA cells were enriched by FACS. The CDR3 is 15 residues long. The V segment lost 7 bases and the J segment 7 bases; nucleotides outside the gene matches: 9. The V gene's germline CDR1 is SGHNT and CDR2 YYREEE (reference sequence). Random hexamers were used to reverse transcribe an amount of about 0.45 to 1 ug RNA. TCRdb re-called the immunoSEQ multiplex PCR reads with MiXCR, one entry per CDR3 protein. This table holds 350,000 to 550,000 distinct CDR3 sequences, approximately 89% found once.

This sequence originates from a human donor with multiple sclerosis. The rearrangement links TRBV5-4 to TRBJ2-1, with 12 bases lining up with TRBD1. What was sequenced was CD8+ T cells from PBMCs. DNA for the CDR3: TGTGCCAGCGGAACCGGGACAGGGGGCACGAATGAGCAGTTCTTC. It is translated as CASGTGTGGTNEQFF. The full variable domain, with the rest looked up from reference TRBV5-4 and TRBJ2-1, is ETGVTQSPTHLIKTRGQQVTLRCSSQSGHNTVSWYQQALGQGPQFIFQYYREEENGRGNFPPRFSGLQFPNYSSELNVNALELDDSALYLCASGTGTGGTNEQFFGPGTRLTVL.